A selection of T cell receptor beta chains follows, all from one sample in a study of blood T cell repertoires in COVID-19. TCRdb's table, derived via immunoSEQ multiplex PCR, lists solely in-frame clones and lacks some. The data contain roughly 170,000 clones, about four fifths of them singletons. What was sequenced was peripheral blood. These receptors all come from a woman aged 55-70 years with COVID-19, enrolled during active disease. CDR3s include the opening cysteine and the closing phenylalanine or tryptophan. A D gene is named only where the DNA matches it firmly. Where a row states a size, it is once, few, many or the class of an expanded clone; other rows omit it.

length	size	V	J	D	DNA	CDR3
15	once	TRBV15	TRBJ2-1	TRBD2	TGTGCCACCAGCACGAGACTAGCGTCAAACAATGAGCAGTTCTTC	CATSTRLASNNEQFF
18	NA	TRBV7-9	TRBJ2-7	TRBD2	TGTGCCAGCAGCTTCCCTCCCGTGGGGGGACTAGCGGAGTACGAGCAGTACTTC	CASSFPPVGGLAEYEQYF
15	NA	TRBV5-1	TRBJ2-1	TRBD2	TGCGCCAGCAGCTTGGAACTAGCGGGGTCCCTTGAGCAGTTCTTC	CASSLELAGSLEQFF
14	NA	TRBV7-3	TRBJ2-2	NA	TGTGCCAGCAGCTTATCACTAGGTACCGGGGAGCTGTTTTTT	CASSLSLGTGELFF
17	NA	TRBV4-3	TRBJ2-2	TRBD2	TGCGCCAGCAGCCAAGCCGGGACTAGCGGGAACACCGGGGAGCTGTTTTTT	CASSQAGTSGNTGELFF
13	NA	TRBV25-1	TRBJ2-7	NA	TGTGCCAGCAGTGAATGGGGGACATACGAGCAGTACTTC	CASSEWGTYEQYF
12	NA	TRBV27	TRBJ1-2	NA	TGTGCCAGCAGCCCCCAGGGTTATGGCTACACCTTC	CASSPQGYGYTF
19	NA	TRBV21-1	TRBJ2-5	NA	TGTGCCAGCAGCAAACCGGGACAGGGGGCGTGGGAGGTGATCGGGACCCAGTACTTC	CASSKPGQGAWEVIGTQYF
14	NA	TRBV5-5	TRBJ1-2	TRBD1	TGTGCCAGCAGGACAGGGCCAGGGAACTATGGCTACACCTTC	CASRTGPGNYGYTF
16	NA	TRBV28	TRBJ1-5	NA	TGTGCCAGCGGGCGACAGTCTCCGAGTAGCAATCAGCCCCAGCATTTT	CASGRQSPSSNQPQHF
18	NA	TRBV7-2	TRBJ2-1	TRBD2	TGTGCCAGCAGCTCGGGACTAGCGCGGGGCGGCTCCTACAATGAGCAGTTCTTC	CASSSGLARGGSYNEQFF
16	NA	TRBV7-2	TRBJ1-5	NA	TGTGCCAGCAGCGCCTCAGGATCCCTTAGCAATCAGCCCCAGCATTTT	CASSASGSLSNQPQHF
14	NA	TRBV5-1	TRBJ2-5	NA	TGCGCCAGCAGCGTTGGACTCACACAAGAGACCCAGTACTTC	CASSVGLTQETQYF
12	NA	TRBV3-1/TRBV3-2	TRBJ1-2	NA	TGTGCCAGCAGGCAGGGTCTATATGGCTACACCTTC	CASRQGLYGYTF
15	NA	TRBV18	TRBJ1-4	NA	TGTGCCAGCTCACCACTCAAGACAGGAAATGAAAAACTGTTTTTT	CASSPLKTGNEKLFF
16	NA	TRBV7-2	TRBJ2-3	TRBD2	TGTGCCAGCAGCTTGGGACTAGCGGCGGGCACAGATACGCAGTATTTT	CASSLGLAAGTDTQYF
15	NA	TRBV4-2	TRBJ1-3	NA	TGTGCCAGCAGCCAAGGGTCAGACTCTGGAAACACCATATATTTT	CASSQGSDSGNTIYF
12	once	TRBV29-1	TRBJ1-2	NA	TGCAGCGGCGGAGCAGGGGACTATGGCTACACCTTC	CSGGAGDYGYTF
12	few	TRBV12-3/TRBV12-4	TRBJ1-1	NA	TGTGCCAGCAGTTTATTTACTAGTGAAGCTTTCTTT	CASSLFTSEAFF
14	once	TRBV5-4	TRBJ2-7	NA	TGTGCCAGCAGCTTGGTACCAGCGTCCTACGAGCAGTACTTC	CASSLVPASYEQYF
13	NA	TRBV4-2	TRBJ1-1	NA	TGTGCCAGCAGCCAAGAGGGTCGGGGGGGCGGTTTCTTT	CASSQEGRGGGFF
16	NA	TRBV4-2	TRBJ1-1	TRBD1	TGTGCCAGCAGCCAAGAGGGGGCACAGGGGCGCACTGAAGCTTTCTTT	CASSQEGAQGRTEAFF
14	many	TRBV10-3	TRBJ1-1	NA	TGTGCCATCAGTGCCCTGGACAAGAACACTGAAGCTTTCTTT	CAISALDKNTEAFF
18	NA	TRBV6-2/TRBV6-3	TRBJ1-6	TRBD1	TGTGCCAGCAGTTACTCGCGATCAAACAGGGGAGTTTTTTCACCCCTCCACTTT	CASSYSRSNRGVFSPLHF
13	NA	TRBV5-4	TRBJ2-5	NA	TGTGCCAGCAGCCCGGGGAGGCAGGAGACCCAGTACTTC	CASSPGRQETQYF
12	NA	TRBV27	TRBJ1-2	TRBD1	TGTGCCACCGCTCAGGGGGCGTCTGGCTACACCTTC	CATAQGASGYTF
16	NA	TRBV7-2	TRBJ2-3	TRBD2	TGTGCCAGCAGCCCTGGTTGGGGAGGGAACGTGGATACGCAGTATTTT	CASSPGWGGNVDTQYF
13	NA	TRBV11-3	TRBJ2-2	NA	TGTGCCAGCCGATCGGCGAACACCGGGGAGCTGTTTTTT	CASRSANTGELFF
16	once	TRBV5-1	TRBJ2-2	TRBD2	TGCGCCAGCAGCCGGACTAGCGGGGGGGCCACCGGGGAGCTGTTTTTT	CASSRTSGGATGELFF
14	NA	TRBV6-5	TRBJ2-3	TRBD2	TGTGCCAGCAGAACTAGCGGGAGCGTCCAAAAGCAGTATTTT	CASRTSGSVQKQYF
14	NA	TRBV5-1	TRBJ2-5	NA	TGCGCCAGCAGCTTGGATGGGGGCCCAGGGACCCAGTACTTC	CASSLDGGPGTQYF
14	many	TRBV28	TRBJ2-7	NA	TGTGCCAGCAGTCCCCCGACTAGTCTGGTCGAGCAGTACTTC	CASSPPTSLVEQYF
15	NA	TRBV28	TRBJ2-7	TRBD1	TGTGCCAGCATTCCACCGGGACAGGGGGCCTACGAGCAGTACTTC	CASIPPGQGAYEQYF
14	NA	TRBV15	TRBJ1-4	NA	TGTGCCACCAGCCTACGAAGCGAACGCGAAAAACTGTTTTTT	CATSLRSEREKLFF
17	NA	TRBV27	TRBJ1-1	TRBD1	TGTGCCAGCAGTTTACGGGTCGGGCAGGGGGCAAGGACTGAAGCTTTCTTT	CASSLRVGQGARTEAFF
13	NA	TRBV5-4	TRBJ1-1	NA	TGTGCCAGCAGCTTGCCCGGGAACACTGAAGCTTTCTTT	CASSLPGNTEAFF
16	many	TRBV11-2	TRBJ2-2	TRBD2	TGTGCCAGCAGCTTGCACGGGAGGCTCCCCACCGGGGAGCTGTTTTTT	CASSLHGRLPTGELFF
17	NA	TRBV15	TRBJ2-3	NA	TGTGCCACCAGCCGAGGACCTGGGACTCGGCTCACAGATACGCAGTATTTT	CATSRGPGTRLTDTQYF
19	once	TRBV3-1/TRBV3-2	TRBJ2-2	TRBD1	TGTGCCAGCAGCCAAGAACGGTTTCGGGGACAGGGGAGGTCCGGGGAGCTGTTTTTT	CASSQERFRGQGRSGELFF
14	few	TRBV6-2/TRBV6-3	TRBJ1-2	TRBD1	TGTGCCAGCAGTTCCCGGACAGGGAGGATTGGCTACACCTTC	CASSSRTGRIGYTF
15	few	TRBV4-3	TRBJ2-7	TRBD1	TGCGCCAGCAGCCAAGAACGAGGGGGCCTGGACGAGCAGTACTTC	CASSQERGGLDEQYF
12	NA	TRBV29-1	TRBJ2-5	NA	TGCAGCGTTACGGGAAACCAAGAGACCCAGTACTTC	CSVTGNQETQYF
16	few	TRBV13	TRBJ2-1	TRBD1	TGTGCCAGCGCCCCCCCGGGACAGGGGCCCGACAATGAGCAGTTCTTC	CASAPPGQGPDNEQFF
15	NA	TRBV6-5	TRBJ1-2	NA	TGTGCCAGCAGTTCTCAGGGCGGGAAGAGCTATGGCTACACCTTC	CASSSQGGKSYGYTF
15	NA	TRBV9	TRBJ2-2	NA	TGTGCCAGCAGCGCGAGGACAGTGAACACCGGGGAGCTGTTTTTT	CASSARTVNTGELFF
13	NA	TRBV10-3	TRBJ2-5	NA	TGTGCCATCACCCCGGGGGAGCAAGAGACCCAGTACTTC	CAITPGEQETQYF
14	NA	TRBV5-4	TRBJ2-5	TRBD2	TGTGCCAGCAGCCCCAGCGGGAGGGTGGAGACCCAGTACTTC	CASSPSGRVETQYF
15	NA	TRBV7-8	TRBJ2-1	TRBD2	TGTGCCAGCAGGCCAGCGGGGGGGCCCGGCAATGAGCAGTTCTTC	CASRPAGGPGNEQFF
12	NA	TRBV2	TRBJ2-1	NA	TGTGCCAGCAGTGGACCGGACTACGGGCAGTTCTTC	CASSGPDYGQFF
14	NA	TRBV11-3	TRBJ2-5	TRBD2	TGTGCCAGCAGCCGCGGGGGATTGGGGGAGACCCAGTACTTC	CASSRGGLGETQYF
15	NA	TRBV6-5	TRBJ2-3	TRBD2	TGTGCCAGCAGGGAGAGCGGGAGGGGGGCAGATACGCAGTATTTT	CASRESGRGADTQYF